A single sample is the source of the 9 T cell receptor beta chains below, sequenced in a study of shared clonotypes between healthy human individuals. The method was immunoSEQ multiplex PCR; TCRdb's version includes in-frame clones alone and lacks a portion of them. The data show roughly 2,000,000 clones, approximately 94% seen once. Naive CD8 populations comprised CD45RO-negative cells positively selected for CCR7, excluding terminally differentiated effector memory CD45RA+ cells. What was sequenced was naive CD8+ T cells sorted from blood. The receptor source for this set is a man younger than 35 in good health.

For this clone: The junction and the germline gene differ at one end; a read error may be behind it. The chain employs TRBV7-7 and TRBJ1-4; 7 positions agree with TRBD1. CDR3 length equals 15 residues. Germline CDR1 reads SSHAT; CDR2 reads FNYEAQ (reference sequence). The CDR3 protein is CASSPGTVVGEKLFF. DNA of the CDR3: TGTGCTAGCAGCCCGGGGACAGTAGTTGGAGAAAAACTGTTTTTT.

V gene TRBV9 combines with J gene TRBJ2-1, with D possibly matching TRBD2 (6 bases). Trimming left V 4 bases short and J 1 base short, with 12 bases between. CDR1 SGDLS and CDR2 YYNGEE come from the germline V gene. The CDR3 extends over 15 amino acids. The CDR3 protein is CASSQGGDSYNEQFF. CDR3 nucleotides: TGTGCCAGCAGCCAAGGAGGGGATTCCTACAATGAGCAGTTCTTC.

This rearrangement joins TRBV19 to TRBJ2-2; tentative D call: TRBD2 (5 bases). Trimming cost V 7 bases and J 5 bases, with 11 bases left between them. CDR1 is LNHDA and CDR2 is SQIVND in the germline V gene (reference sequence). The CDR3 covers 13 residues. The DNA of the CDR3 is TGTGCCAGTAAACTTGGAGGTACCGGGGAGCTGTTTTTT. Translating it yields CASKLGGTGELFF.

In its sample, this clone was seen once. This rearrangement joins TRBV21-1 to TRBJ2-7. TRBV21-1 is a recognized pseudogene. This CDR3 spans 16 amino acids. In nucleotides, the CDR3 is TGTGCCAGCAGCAAAGCCCCGGGACGGTTCTCCTACGAGCAGTACTTC. Protein sequence: CASSKAPGRFSYEQYF.

This chain connects TRBV7-2 to TRBJ2-2, with D maybe TRBD2 (5 bases). CDR3 length: 14 residues. The germline V gene encodes CDR1 SGHTA and CDR2 FQGNSA. The germline V and J ends were trimmed by 6 bases and 5 bases, with 13 bases remaining between them. CDR3 loop: CASRVWEHTGELFF. As DNA, the CDR3 is TGTGCCAGCAGGGTGTGGGAGCATACCGGGGAGCTGTTTTTT.

Comment on this clone: A much larger clone lies one base from this, so it may be a read error. Other DNA sequences in the same sample also yield this CDR3. The rearrangement uses TRBV6-5 and TRBJ1-1; D unresolved. Trimming stripped 2 bases from V and 5 bases from J, with 6 bases between. Germline CDR1 reads MNHEY; CDR2 reads SVGAGI. The CDR3 runs to 12 residues. Written as DNA, the CDR3 is TGTGCCAGCAGTTACGGCGGGACTGAAGCTTTCTTT. It encodes CASSYGGTEAFF.

The chain recombines TRBV27 with TRBJ2-5; D remains ambiguous. Trimming stripped 5 bases from V and 5 bases from J, with 12 bases between. In germline, CDR1 is MNHEY, CDR2 SMNVEV (reference sequence). CDR3 size: 13 residues. The CDR3 loop reads CASSHNGWETQYF. CDR3 bases: TGTGCCAGCAGTCACAACGGGTGGGAGACCCAGTACTTC.

The chain links TRBV9 to TRBJ2-5; D unresolved. V was cut by 0 bases and J by 9 bases, with 12 bases left in between. The CDR3 consists of 13 residues. Germline V gene sequence: CDR1 SGDLS, CDR2 YYNGEE. The CDR3: CASSVETLGAQYF. Here the CDR3 DNA reads TGTGCCAGCAGCGTAGAGACCCTTGGGGCCCAGTACTTC.

This clone has only one observation. The chain joins TRBV28 to TRBJ2-3, with a tentative D call TRBD2 (5 bases). CDR3 length: 15 amino acids. Germline V gene sequence: CDR1 MDHEN, CDR2 SYDVKM. The V end was cut by 7 bases, the J end by 2 bases, with 16 bases between. The CDR3 coding sequence is TGTGCCAGCATTACCCCTCGGGGAGTCACAGATACGCAGTATTTT. As protein: CASITPRGVTDTQYF.